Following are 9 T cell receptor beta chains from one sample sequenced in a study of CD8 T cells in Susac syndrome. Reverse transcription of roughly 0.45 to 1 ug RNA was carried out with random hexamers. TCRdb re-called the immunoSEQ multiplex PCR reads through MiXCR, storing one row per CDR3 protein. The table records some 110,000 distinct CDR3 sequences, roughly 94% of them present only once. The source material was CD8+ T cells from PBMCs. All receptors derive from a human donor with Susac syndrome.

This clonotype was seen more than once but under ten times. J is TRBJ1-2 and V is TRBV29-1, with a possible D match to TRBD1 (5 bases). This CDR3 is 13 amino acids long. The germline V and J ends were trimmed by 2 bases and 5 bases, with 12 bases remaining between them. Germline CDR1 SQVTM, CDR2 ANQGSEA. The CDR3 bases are TGCAGCGTTGAACTTCAGGGAAAGTATGGCTACACCTTC. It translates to CSVELQGKYGYTF.

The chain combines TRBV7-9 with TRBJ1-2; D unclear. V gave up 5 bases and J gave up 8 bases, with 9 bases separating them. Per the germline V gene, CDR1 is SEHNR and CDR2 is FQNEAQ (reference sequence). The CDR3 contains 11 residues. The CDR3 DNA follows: TGTGCCAGCAGCCTACAATCGGGCTACACCTTC. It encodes CASSLQSGYTF.

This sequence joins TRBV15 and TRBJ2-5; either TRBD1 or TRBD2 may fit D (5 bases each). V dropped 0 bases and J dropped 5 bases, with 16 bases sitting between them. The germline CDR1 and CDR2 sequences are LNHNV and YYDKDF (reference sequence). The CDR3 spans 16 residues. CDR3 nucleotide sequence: TGTGCCACCAGCAGAGATCTCGAAAGGGACCGGGAGACCCAGTACTTC. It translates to CATSRDLERDRETQYF.

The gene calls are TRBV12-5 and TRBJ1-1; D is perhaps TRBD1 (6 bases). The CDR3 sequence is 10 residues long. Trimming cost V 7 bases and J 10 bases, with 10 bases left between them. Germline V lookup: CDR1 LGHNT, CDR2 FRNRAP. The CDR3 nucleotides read TGTGCTAGTGAGGGGGGGCGAGCTTTCTTT. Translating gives CASEGGRAFF.

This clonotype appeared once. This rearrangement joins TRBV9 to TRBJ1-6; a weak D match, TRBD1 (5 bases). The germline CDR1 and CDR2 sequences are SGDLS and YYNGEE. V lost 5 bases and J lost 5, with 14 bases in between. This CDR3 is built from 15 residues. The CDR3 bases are TGTGCCAGCAGTGAATGGGGGGTGAATAATTCACCCCTCCACTTT. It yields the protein CASSEWGVNNSPLHF.

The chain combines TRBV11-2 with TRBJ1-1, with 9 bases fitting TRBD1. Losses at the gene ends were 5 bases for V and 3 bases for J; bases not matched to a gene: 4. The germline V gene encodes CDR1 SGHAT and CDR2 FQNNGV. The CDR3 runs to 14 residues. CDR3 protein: CASSRWTGDTEAFF. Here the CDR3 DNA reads TGTGCCAGCAGCCGATGGACAGGGGACACTGAAGCTTTCTTT. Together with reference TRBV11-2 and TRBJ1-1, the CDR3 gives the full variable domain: EAGVAQSPRYKIIEKRQSVAFWCNPISGHATLYWYQQILGQGPKLLIQFQNNGVVDDSQLPKDRFSAERLKGVDSTLKIQPAKLEDSAVYLCASSRWTGDTEAFFGQGTRLTVV.

CDR3 in amino acids: CSVGAGGVTFF. In nucleotides, the CDR3 is TGCAGCGTTGGGGCGGGGGGTGTCACTTTCTTT. The chain joins TRBV29-1 to TRBJ1-1; tentatively, D is TRBD1 (5 bases). V dropped 4 bases and J dropped 12 bases, with 15 bases sitting between them. The germline gives CDR1 SQVTM, CDR2 ANQGSEA. The CDR3 contains 11 residues.

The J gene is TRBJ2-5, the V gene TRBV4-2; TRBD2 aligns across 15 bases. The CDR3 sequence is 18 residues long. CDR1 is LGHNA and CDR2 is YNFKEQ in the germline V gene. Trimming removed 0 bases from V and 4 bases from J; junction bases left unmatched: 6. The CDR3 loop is CASSQEPGLAGGGETQYF. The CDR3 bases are TGTGCCAGCAGCCAAGAGCCGGGACTAGCGGGGGGAGGAGAGACCCAGTACTTC.

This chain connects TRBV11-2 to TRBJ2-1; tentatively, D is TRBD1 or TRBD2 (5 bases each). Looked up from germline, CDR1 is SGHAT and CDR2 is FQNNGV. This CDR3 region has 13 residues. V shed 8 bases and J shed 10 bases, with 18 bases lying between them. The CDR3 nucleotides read TGTGCCAGCCGACCCGGGGCCTCGGGAGAGCAGTTCTTC. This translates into CASRPGASGEQFF.